The 24 T cell receptor beta chains listed next were all sequenced from one sample in a study of blood T cell repertoires in COVID-19. Profiled with immunoSEQ multiplex PCR; TCRdb holds only in-frame clones, not every one. The table includes 140,000 or so clones, about 87% detected once. Sequences were obtained from peripheral blood. Receptors were obtained from a woman between 45 and 60 years old with acute or convalescent COVID-19.

The V gene is TRBV24-1, the J gene TRBJ2-3, with 7 nucleotides matching TRBD1. Germline V gene data show CDR1 as KGHDR and CDR2 as SFDVKD. The CDR3 runs to 17 residues. Germline trimming cut 1 base from V and 0 bases from J; bases unmatched to any gene: 6. The CDR3 sequence is CATSDLRDRSSTDTQYF. CDR3 sequence (DNA): TGTGCCACCAGTGATTTAAGGGACAGATCTAGCACAGATACGCAGTATTTT.

The rearrangement uses TRBV5-1 and TRBJ2-3, with D tentatively TRBD2 (6 bases). V lost 3 bases and J 4 bases, leaving 15 bases between the germline ends. The germline V gene has CDR1 SGHRS and CDR2 YFSETQ. The CDR3 extends over 15 amino acids. CDR3 nucleotide sequence: TGCGCCAGCAGCTGGGGCGGCGGGGAGGCAGATACGCAGTATTTT. Encoded protein: CASSWGGGEADTQYF.

The chain links TRBV7-9 to TRBJ1-1; tentatively, D is TRBD1 (5 bases). Trimming left V 8 bases short and J 5 bases short, with 15 bases between. Germline V gene lookup returns CDR1 SEHNR and CDR2 FQNEAQ (reference sequence). This CDR3 contains 13 residues. The CDR3 region has the DNA TGTGCCAGCGGAGAGGGGAGGCGGACTGAAGCTTTCTTT. Encoded protein: CASGEGRRTEAFF.

The gene calls are TRBV19 and TRBJ1-5; D is perhaps TRBD1 (6 bases). Germline CDR1 LNHDA, CDR2 SQIVND (reference sequence). The length of the CDR3 is 13 residues. V was trimmed by 5 bases and J by 2 bases, leaving 7 bases between them. The DNA for the CDR3 is TGTGCCAGTAGTGGGGGCGGCAATCAGCCCCAGCATTTT. Protein: CASSGGGNQPQHF.

The V and J genes are TRBV28 and TRBJ2-4; D might be TRBD1 (6 bases). V gave up 10 bases and J gave up 6 bases, with 22 bases separating them. The CDR3 is made up of 15 amino acids. Germline assignment: CDR1 MDHEN and CDR2 SYDVKM. The CDR3 spells CANIRGTGSRNIQYF. CDR3 nucleotides: TGTGCCAATATCCGGGGCACAGGGAGCAGAAACATTCAGTACTTC.

The V and J genes are TRBV19 and TRBJ1-1; D is perhaps TRBD1 (5 bases). CDR1 is LNHDA and CDR2 is SQIVND in the germline V gene (reference sequence). V was shortened by 1 base and J by 0 bases, with 9 bases between the two germline ends. The CDR3 spans 15 residues. The CDR3 is CASSIAPGMNTEAFF. In DNA form, the CDR3 reads TGTGCCAGTAGTATAGCCCCAGGGATGAACACTGAAGCTTTCTTT. Full variable domain (missing parts from reference TRBV19 and TRBJ1-1): DGGITQSPKYLFRKEGQNVTLSCEQNLNHDAMYWYRQDPGQGLRLIYYSQIVNDFQKGDIAEGYSVSREKKESFPLTVTSAQKNPTAFYLCASSIAPGMNTEAFFGQGTRLTVV.

This clone showed up just a few times. The rearrangement uses TRBV11-2 and TRBJ1-1; 7 nucleotides align to TRBD1. Trimming at V came to 3 bases and at J to 6 bases, leaving 7 bases not matched to a gene. The CDR3 loop spans 14 amino acids. The V gene's germline CDR1 is SGHAT and CDR2 FQNNGV. CDR3 protein: CASSFYGQASEAFF. The CDR3 bases are TGTGCCAGCAGCTTCTACGGACAGGCCTCTGAAGCTTTCTTT.

The chain uses TRBV5-1 and TRBJ2-2; no clear D gene. The CDR3 loop spans 13 amino acids. Between the trimmed V and J ends, which lost 0 bases and 5 bases, there was a span of 5 bases. In germline, CDR1 is SGHRS, CDR2 YFSETQ. Here the CDR3 reads CASSLGGTGELFF. The CDR3 bases are TGCGCCAGCAGCTTGGGCGGAACCGGGGAGCTGTTTTTT.

This chain uses TRBV19 with TRBJ2-7; 8 nucleotides match TRBD2. J was trimmed by 2 bases and V by 6 bases; bases with no gene match: 9. This CDR3 spans 15 amino acids. From germline, CDR1 is LNHDA and CDR2 SQIVND (reference sequence). This chain's CDR3 is CASRTTSGSPYEQYF. The CDR3 DNA follows: TGTGCCAGTAGGACTACTAGCGGAAGCCCCTACGAGCAGTACTTC.

This sequence joins TRBV9 and TRBJ1-1; D is possibly TRBD1 (5 bases). The ends were cut back, 0 bases at V and 1 base at J, with 10 bases in the middle. Germline V CDR1 and CDR2: SGDLS, YYNGEE. The CDR3 covers 15 residues. The CDR3 nucleotides are TGTGCCAGCAGCGTAGGTGGAGGGACGAACACTGAAGCTTTCTTT. Translation: CASSVGGGTNTEAFF.

The gene calls are TRBV12-2 and TRBJ1-3. TRBV12-2 is an annotated pseudogene. The CDR3 covers 15 residues. The CDR3 nucleotides are TGTGCAAGTCGCGCCCGGTCGAGCTCTGGAAACACCATATATTTT. Translated: CASRARSSSGNTIYF.

This chain's CDR3 is CASSRASGSNEQYF. CDR3 DNA sequence: TGTGCCAGCAGCCGGGCTAGCGGGAGTAACGAGCAGTACTTC. The genes are TRBV4-2 and TRBJ2-7; 10 bases map to TRBD2. Unmatched junction bases numbered 5, after V lost 4 bases and J lost 5 bases. The germline gives CDR1 LGHNA, CDR2 YNFKEQ. This CDR3 region has 14 residues.

The chain joins TRBV27 to TRBJ1-1, with TRBD1 matching over 8 bases. The junction had 5 bases not matched to a gene; V was cut back by 2 bases and J by 3 bases. From germline, CDR1 is MNHEY and CDR2 SMNVEV (reference sequence). There are 15 residues in the CDR3. The CDR3 nucleotides are TGTGCCAGCAGTTTAATTAACAGGGGGTACACTGAAGCTTTCTTT. It codes for CASSLINRGYTEAFF.

The gene calls are TRBV4-2 and TRBJ1-2; no firm D call. Germline CDR1 and CDR2: LGHNA and YNFKEQ. CDR3 length: 16 residues. Trimming shortened V by 4 bases and J by 2 bases, and 17 bases separated the two germline ends. CDR3 bases: TGTGCCAGCAGCCTATCAGCTTATAGCCGGAACTATGGCTACACCTTC. Its translation: CASSLSAYSRNYGYTF.

The J gene is TRBJ1-1, the V gene TRBV6-5; D is possibly TRBD1 (5 bases). The V gene's germline CDR1 is MNHEY and CDR2 SVGAGI. The V gene lost 8 bases and the J gene lost 1 base, with 14 bases spanning the gap. The CDR3 sequence is 14 residues long. The CDR3 sequence: CASPWGSSNTEAFF. The CDR3 DNA is TGTGCCAGCCCCTGGGGCTCTTCGAACACTGAAGCTTTCTTT.

As for this clone: At the DNA level, this CDR3 is encoded by other sequences in the same sample as well. The rearrangement uses TRBV19 and TRBJ2-1; 7 bases are shared with TRBD1. From germline, CDR1 is LNHDA and CDR2 SQIVND (reference sequence). V trimming: 4 bases; J trimming: 4 bases; junction bases outside the gene matches: 4. The length of the CDR3 is 14 residues. In DNA, the CDR3 is TGTGCCAGTAGTACGGGACAGCCTTACAATGAGCAGTTCTTC. It codes for CASSTGQPYNEQFF.

The chain carries TRBV7-2 and TRBJ2-2; no firm D call. Germline lookup yields CDR1 SGHTA and CDR2 FQGNSA. V lost 6 bases, J lost 6 bases, and 14 bases lay in between. The CDR3 consists of 14 residues. This CDR3 reads CASRGHGGPGELFF. CDR3 nucleotide sequence: TGTGCCAGCAGGGGTCATGGCGGTCCCGGGGAGCTGTTTTTT.

This chain links TRBV7-9 with TRBJ1-2; tentative D call: TRBD1 (5 bases). V was trimmed by 1 base and J by 1 base, leaving 16 bases between them. Germline-derived CDR1 and CDR2 are SEHNR and FQNEAQ (reference sequence). This CDR3 spans 17 amino acids. Written as DNA, the CDR3 is TGTGCCAGCAGCTTAGACTTCTTACAGGTCGTTAACTATGGCTACACCTTC. This encodes CASSLDFLQVVNYGYTF.

This chain links TRBV5-1 with TRBJ2-3; 11 bases map to TRBD2. The ends lost 0 bases at V and 4 bases at J; junction bases unmatched: 4. The CDR3 contains 16 residues. Germline lookup yields CDR1 SGHRS and CDR2 YFSETQ. The chain's CDR3 is CASSLALAGGSDTQYF. CDR3 in DNA: TGCGCCAGCAGCTTGGCGCTAGCGGGGGGATCAGATACGCAGTATTTT.

The chain recombines TRBV24-1 with TRBJ2-7; 10 bases agree with TRBD1. J gave up 5 bases and V 3 bases, and 3 bases lay outside the gene matches. The CDR3 contains 14 residues. Germline CDR1 KGHDR, CDR2 SFDVKD. CDR3 loop: CATSDAGTGDEQYF. The CDR3 nucleotides are TGTGCCACCAGTGATGCCGGGACAGGGGACGAGCAGTACTTC.

V and J are TRBV27 and TRBJ2-5; D possibly corresponds to TRBD1 (8 bases). V was shortened by 3 bases and J by 3 bases, with 23 bases between the two germline ends. Germline V gene data show CDR1 as MNHEY and CDR2 as SMNVEV (reference sequence). This CDR3 is built from 18 residues. The CDR3 protein is CASSFPSIRTGREETQYF. The CDR3 region has the DNA TGTGCCAGCAGTTTCCCGTCAATCCGGACAGGGAGGGAAGAGACCCAGTACTTC.

The chain recombines TRBV19 with TRBJ2-2, with TRBD2 as a possible D gene (5 bases). The V gene's germline CDR1 is LNHDA and CDR2 SQIVND (reference sequence). The CDR3 contains 15 residues. Trimming removed 7 bases from V and 4 bases from J, with 16 bases in between. The CDR3 DNA reads TGTGCCAGTACCCCCACTCCCCGGGGCACCGGGGAGCTGTTTTTT. Translating it yields CASTPTPRGTGELFF.

This chain links TRBV5-1 with TRBJ2-1; D ambiguous. The CDR3 is 13 amino acids. Trimming took 4 bases from V and 4 from J, leaving 9 bases between them. Germline V CDR1 and CDR2: SGHRS, YFSETQ. The CDR3 region is CASSRGIYNEQFF. DNA of the CDR3: TGCGCCAGCAGCCGCGGAATTTACAATGAGCAGTTCTTC. The whole variable domain, remainder taken from reference TRBV5-1 and TRBJ2-1, is KAGVTQTPRYLIKTRGQQVTLSCSPISGHRSVSWYQQTPGQGLQFLFEYFSETQRNKGNFPGRFSGRQFSNSRSEMNVSTLELGDSALYLCASSRGIYNEQFFGPGTRLTVL.

The chain combines TRBV12-3 or TRBV12-4 with TRBJ1-2, with a weak D call TRBD1 (6 bases). This CDR3 is 11 amino acids long. With 8 bases removed from V and 4 bases from J, the gap between germline ends came to 8 bases. CDR3 coding DNA: TGTGCCAGCGGGACAAGCTATGGCTACACCTTC. Its translation is CASGTSYGYTF.